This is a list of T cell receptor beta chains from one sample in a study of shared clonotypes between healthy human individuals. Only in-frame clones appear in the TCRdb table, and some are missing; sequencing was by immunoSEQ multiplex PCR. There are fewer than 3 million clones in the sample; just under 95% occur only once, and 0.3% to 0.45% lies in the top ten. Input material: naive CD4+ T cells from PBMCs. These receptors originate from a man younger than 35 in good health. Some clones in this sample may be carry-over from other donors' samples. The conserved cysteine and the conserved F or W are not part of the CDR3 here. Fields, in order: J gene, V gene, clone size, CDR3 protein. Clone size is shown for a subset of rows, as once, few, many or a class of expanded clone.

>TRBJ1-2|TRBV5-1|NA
ASSLGGGDYGYT
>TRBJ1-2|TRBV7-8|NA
ASSLEPGQIYGYT
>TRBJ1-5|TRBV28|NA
ASNRPGFGGGRQPQH
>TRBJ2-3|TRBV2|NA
ASSVRRGTSTDTQY
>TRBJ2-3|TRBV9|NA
ASSGGSGRGTDTQY
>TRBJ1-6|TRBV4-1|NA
ASRHGRPESPLH
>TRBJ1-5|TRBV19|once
ASSMDRWNQPQH
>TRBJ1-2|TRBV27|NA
ASSSPGTGRYGYT
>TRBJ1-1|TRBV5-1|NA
ASSLPDRANLEAF
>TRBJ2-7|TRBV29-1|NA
SVRPQREDGEQY
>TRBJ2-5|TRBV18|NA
ASSPPATRETQY
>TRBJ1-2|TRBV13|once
ASSLGRNYGYT
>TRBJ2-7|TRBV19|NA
ACQDRGREQY
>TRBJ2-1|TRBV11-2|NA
ASSPGLAGFNEQF
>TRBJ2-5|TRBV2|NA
ASNSRETQY
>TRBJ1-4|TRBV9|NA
ASSVAPGALEKLF
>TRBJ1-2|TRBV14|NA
ASSQTGGWGIGYT
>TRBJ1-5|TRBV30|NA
AWSVMGGNQPQH
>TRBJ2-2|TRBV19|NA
ASSIERERELF
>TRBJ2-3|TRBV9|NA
ASSVESRGTGSTDTQY
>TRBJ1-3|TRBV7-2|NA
ASSFSGTGASGNTIY
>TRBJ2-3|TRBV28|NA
ASSPPPLDRGRADTQY
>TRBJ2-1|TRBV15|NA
ATSRDEGHYSYNEQF
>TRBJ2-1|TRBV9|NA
ASSARGGDMLYNEQF
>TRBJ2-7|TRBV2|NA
ASSHRTGNSYEQY
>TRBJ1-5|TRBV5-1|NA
ASSADPQGNQPQH
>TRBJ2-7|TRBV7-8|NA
ASSPRDTVTYEQY
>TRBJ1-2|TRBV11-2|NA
ASRSPRGGRGGYGYT
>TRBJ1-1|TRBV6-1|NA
ASSEVQGNTEAF
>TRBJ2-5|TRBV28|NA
ASSLSQETQY
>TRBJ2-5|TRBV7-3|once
ASSSQYQETQY
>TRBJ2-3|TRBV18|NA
ASSPSSPGATDTQY
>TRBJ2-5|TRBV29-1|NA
SVIGSREETQY
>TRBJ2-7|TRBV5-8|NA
ASSAGTGPHEQY
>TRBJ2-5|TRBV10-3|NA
AISEPPLGETQY
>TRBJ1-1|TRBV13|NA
ASSLGRGGTEAF
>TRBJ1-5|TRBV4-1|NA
ASSQRQGTGSSNQPQH
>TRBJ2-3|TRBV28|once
ASSSNRQGTTDTQY
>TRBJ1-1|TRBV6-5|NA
ASSEPLGIYTEAF
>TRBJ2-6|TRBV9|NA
ASSVSGSGANVLT
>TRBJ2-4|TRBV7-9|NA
ASSPPGQRRSQY
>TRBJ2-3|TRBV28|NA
ASRLVGVASTDTQY
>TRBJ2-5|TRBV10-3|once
AISESTRTPQETQY
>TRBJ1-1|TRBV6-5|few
ASSSVGQVEAF
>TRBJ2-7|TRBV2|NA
ASSGQGNSYEQY
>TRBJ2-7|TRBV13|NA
ASSSSSQGHSYEQY
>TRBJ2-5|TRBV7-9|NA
ASSLSPQETQY
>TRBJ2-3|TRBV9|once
ASSVKGGSSTDTQY
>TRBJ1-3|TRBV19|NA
ASKAIPSGNTIY